Below are 6 T cell receptor beta chains sequenced from a single sample in a study of cytomegalovirus exposure and HLA in healthy donors. This PCR relied on a set of 60 Vbeta primers and 13 Jbeta primers. The repertoire was sequenced with immunoSEQ multiplex PCR; TCRdb's copy has only in-frame clones and lacks some. The sample shows roughly 130,000 clones, roughly 83% of them seen only once. The material sequenced was PBMCs. Receptors originate from a man younger than 30 in good health and CMV-seronegative.

The V call is TRBV10-1, the J call TRBJ1-5; TRBD1 matches at 8 bases. This CDR3 spans 13 amino acids. Germline V gives CDR1 WNHNN, CDR2 SYGVQD (reference sequence). Trimming removed 7 bases from V and 9 bases from J; junction bases left unmatched: 8. The CDR3: CASNGTGVGPQHF. The CDR3 coding sequence is TGCGCCAGCAACGGGACAGGTGTAGGGCCCCAGCATTTT.

The genes are TRBV4-2 and TRBJ2-5; 8 bases fit TRBD2. CDR1 and CDR2 from the germline V gene are LGHNA and YNFKEQ. With 7 bases clipped from V and 5 bases from J, the junction kept 9 bases outside the gene matches. The CDR3 has 14 amino acids. CDR3: CASKRSGSRETQYF. The CDR3 DNA follows: TGTGCCAGCAAAAGGAGCGGGAGCAGGGAGACCCAGTACTTC.

This clone occurred a few times. The chain has TRBV5-6 and TRBJ1-5; D may be TRBD1 (6 bases). The V end lost 0 bases, the J end lost 5 bases, and 12 bases lay between the germline ends. Germline lookup yields CDR1 SGHDT and CDR2 YYEEEE. This CDR3 has 15 residues. This CDR3 reads CASSLGGRGYQPQHF. The CDR3 coding sequence is TGTGCCAGCAGCTTGGGGGGGCGGGGGTATCAGCCCCAGCATTTT.

Points on this clone: The sample carries other DNA sequences with the same CDR3. The chain is built from TRBV27 and TRBJ1-5, with D hard to call. V shed 6 bases and J shed 2 bases, with 8 bases lying between them. The CDR3 covers 13 residues. Germline CDR1 reads MNHEY; CDR2 reads SMNVEV (reference sequence). The CDR3 DNA sequence: TGTGCCAGCAGCCTAAGAGGCAATCAGCCCCAGCATTTT. This translates into CASSLRGNQPQHF.

CDR3 residues: CASSYTGSPFTEAFF. In nucleotides, the CDR3 is TGTGCCAGCAGCTATACAGGTTCACCTTTCACGGAAGCTTTCTTT. The chain carries TRBV27 and TRBJ1-1; a possible D gene is TRBD1 (5 bases). The CDR3 loop spans 15 amino acids. V lost 6 bases to trimming and J lost 8 bases, with 22 bases between them. The V gene's germline CDR1 is MNHEY and CDR2 SMNVEV (reference sequence).

The CDR3 DNA is TGTGCCAGCAGCCTTCGAACAGGGGGAAGGGCCTCAGATACGCAGTATTTT. This encodes CASSLRTGGRASDTQYF. The chain employs TRBV7-8 and TRBJ2-3; 8 nucleotides match TRBD1. The CDR3 consists of 17 residues. Germline CDR1 is SGHVS and CDR2 is FQNEAQ. Trimming cost V 5 bases and J 4 bases; bases outside gene matches: 14.